This TCR beta chain is drawn from a study of T-cell reconstitution after alpha-beta-depleted transplantation in children. General study findings and limits: Fresh T-cell production supplied most of the T-cell counts and diversity seen one year after transplant.

This clonotype was observed a handful of times. Antigen: not known. Construction of the TCRbeta library involved unique molecular identifiers. TCRdb re-called the PCR reads with MiXCR, one entry per CDR3 protein. The sample yields around 420,000 distinct CDR3 sequences, around 15% seen once. CDR3 size: 16 residues. Germline CDR1 SGHTA, CDR2 FQGNSA. The V gene lost 3 bases and the J gene lost 8 bases, with 22 bases spanning the gap. The material was PBMCs, mostly from graft donor cells, obtained 360 days after TCRalphabeta/CD19-depleted stem cell transplant. This clonotype originated in a boy under two years old who had a stem cell transplant for Wiskott-Aldrich syndrome, so the T cells may come from the graft donor. The chain joins TRBV7-2 to TRBJ1-2; D remains unclear. This chain's CDR3 is CASSFLEGGSRLGYTF. CDR3 nucleotide sequence: TGTGCCAGCAGCTTTCTCGAGGGAGGCTCCCGATTAGGCTACACCTTC.